This TCR beta chain originates from a study of human T cells and chemical hapten exposure. The CDR3 length is 12 residues. The V and J ends lost 7 bases and 4 bases respectively, with 10 bases between them. Germline CDR1 reads MDHEN; CDR2 reads SYDVKM. The time point here: pre-sensitization, week 0. Regarding treatment: therapeutic diphenylcyclopropenone sensitization with weekly scalp DPC. Original processing notes: With a range of about 23,224 to 690,600, the median per sample was roughly 95,000 TCRs. Via MiXCR, TCRdb re-called the RACE reads, giving one row per CDR3 protein. These V and J calls are TCRdb output, not the study's own analysis. Of around 200,000 distinct CDR3 sequences listed, more than 25% are singletons.

The origin of this receptor is a woman in her 30s with alopecia areata. Some clones in this sample may be carry-over from other donors' samples. The source was whole blood, collected in connection with sensitization to the hapten diphenylcyclopropenone (DPC). The chain links TRBV28 to TRBJ1-1, with D uncertain. This chain's CDR3 is CASKRVPTEAFF. The CDR3 bases are TGTGCCAGCAAGAGGGTTCCCACTGAAGCTTTCTTT.